This TCR beta chain appears in the sequencing data of a study of T cells in Graves' hyperthyroidism and ophthalmopathy. The CDR3 spans 14 residues. V gave up 5 bases and J gave up 9 bases; unmatched junction bases: 6. Germline V CDR1 and CDR2: SGHAT, FQDESV (reference sequence). General study points: Blood also contained most expanded thyroid clonotypes above 0.001.

This clonotype appeared once. Its matching antigen is unknown. Researchers amplified the TCR beta CDR3 regions from RNA transcripts. The primer set for the first-round RT-PCR of the TCR CDR3 was HTBI. TCRdb fed the multiplex PCR reads into MiXCR, producing one record per CDR3 protein. Among over 400,000 distinct CDR3 sequences listed, around 15% were seen once. Source material: blood. The chain combines TRBV11-1 with TRBJ2-1, with 11 bases lining up with TRBD1. This sequence originates from a man aged 18-30 years with Graves' ophthalmopathy. Here the CDR3 DNA reads TGTGCCAGCAGCGTCCCCGGGACAGGGGGTGAGCAGTTCTTC. It is translated as CASSVPGTGGEQFF. Based on the CDR3 plus reference TRBV11-1 and TRBJ2-1, the full variable domain is EAEVAQSPRYKITEKSQAVAFWCDPISGHATLYWYRQILGQGPELLVQFQDESVVDDSQLPKDRFSAERLKGVDSTLKIQPAELGDSAMYLCASSVPGTGGEQFFGPGTRLTVL.